This TCR beta chain was identified during a study of tumor-infiltrating lymphocytes in primary liver carcinoma. Study-wide background: There were roughly 3.5 to 7.5 million productive TCRbeta reads per sample, a yield similar across tissue types.

Findings and limits, study-wide: Only about 7-24% of top clones occurred in every one of the five tumor regions. A significantly higher top-250-clone fraction was recorded for tumors than for blood (p = 0.039).

CDR3 length equals 13 residues. CDR1 MNHEY and CDR2 SVGEGT come from the germline V gene. The source material, 20-30 mg of unsorted bulk tissue, was used to co-extract RNA and DNA. Five discrete regions of every tumor underwent sampling. With respect to this clonotype: Its antigen is unknown. A read error may produce the germline difference seen at one junction end.

A constant-region primer served to make TCR beta cDNA from around 540 ng total RNA. Slightly modified ARM-PCR with three nested multiplex PCR rounds yielded TCR beta libraries. Researchers ran the first two PCR rounds for 10 cycles each with TRBV1-TRBV30 forward primers and a C-beta reverse primer. TCRdb passed the multiplex PCR reads through MiXCR, listing each CDR3 protein once. The sample contains 75,000 or so distinct CDR3 sequences, roughly three quarters of which appear only once. This receptor was obtained from a man aged 40-50 years with primary liver carcinoma and hepatitis B virus infection. This chain uses TRBV6-2 or TRBV6-3 with TRBJ1-2; D is undetermined. The sequencing sample was made of liver tumor tissue from sampling region 4. Subset meaning: tumor region T4, right-lateral pole. The chain's CDR3 is CISSFQALYGYTF. CDR3 coding DNA: TGTATCAGCAGTTTCCAGGCCCTGTATGGCTACACCTTT.